These T cell receptor beta chains were read from a single sample in a study of blood T cell repertoires in COVID-19. Sequencing was performed with immunoSEQ multiplex PCR; in TCRdb, only in-frame clones are kept and a portion is missing. Of 70,000 to 80,000 clones listed, roughly 85% are singletons. Sequencing was carried out using peripheral blood. These receptors were taken from an elderly woman with active or convalescent COVID-19. Each CDR3 is given with its conserved first and last residue. The D gene is left open where the match is weak. Clone sizes are given selectively: once, few, many, or a class where the clone is expanded.

>-|TRBJ1-2|TRBV2|few
TGTGCCAGCAGTCGGAACAGCTATTTTAACTATGGCTACACCTTC
CASSRNSYFNYGYTF
>-|TRBJ1-6|TRBV11-3|-
TGTGCCAGCAGCTTAGTTTTCGTTACAGCTACGATGCCCTCCAATTCACCCCTCCACTTT
CASSLVFVTATMPSNSPLHF
>-|TRBJ1-2|TRBV29-1|-
TGCAGCGTTGTCTCAGGAACTAACTATGGCTACACCTTC
CSVVSGTNYGYTF
>TRBD1|TRBJ1-5|TRBV11-3|-
TGTGCCAGCAGCTCTAAGACAGGGGAGTATAGCAATCAGCCCCAGCATTTT
CASSSKTGEYSNQPQHF
>-|TRBJ2-1|TRBV9|-
TGTGCCAGCAGCGTAGTCTCCGGGGGATACAATGAGCAGTTCTTC
CASSVVSGGYNEQFF
>-|TRBJ1-1|TRBV7-2|-
TGTGCCAGCAGCCCTCAATTGGGGAGAACTGAAGCTTTCTTT
CASSPQLGRTEAFF
>TRBD1|TRBJ1-5|TRBV18|-
TGTGCCAGTTCGGTACAGGGGGATCAGCCCCAGCATTTT
CASSVQGDQPQHF
>TRBD1|TRBJ1-2|TRBV5-5|-
TGTGCCAGCAGCTTTACCGGGACAGGGTTTGGCTACACCTTC
CASSFTGTGFGYTF
>TRBD1|TRBJ1-2|TRBV19|-
TGTGCCAGTATTCCCGGGACAGGGGCTAACTATGGCTACACCTTC
CASIPGTGANYGYTF
>-|TRBJ1-4|TRBV6-6|-
TGTGCCAGCAGTTGGGCTAGGGGAACTAATGAAAAACTGTTTTTT
CASSWARGTNEKLFF
>-|TRBJ2-6|TRBV12-5|-
TGTGCTAGTGGTTTGGCCAACGGACAAGCCTCTGGGGCCAACGTCCTGACTTTC
CASGLANGQASGANVLTF
>TRBD1|TRBJ1-5|TRBV28|-
TGTGCCACCCGACCGACAGGGAATCAGCCCCAGCATTTT
CATRPTGNQPQHF
>-|TRBJ2-5|TRBV19|-
TGTGCCAGTAGTAAGGGGCAGCAAGAGACCCAGTACTTC
CASSKGQQETQYF